This T cell receptor beta chain was obtained from a study of glioma-infiltrating T cells after dendritic cell vaccination. Looking at the study overall: Treatment, given 2003 to 2012, was autologous tumor lysate-pulsed dendritic cell vaccination.

The protocol was immunoSEQ multiplex PCR, while the TCRdb copy is restricted to in-frame clones and leaves out a portion. The table records under 130,000 clones, approximately 80% of them present only once. Worth noting for this clone: The same CDR3 also results from other DNA sequences found in this sample.

The sequenced sample was blood, obtained before dendritic cell vaccination. The receptor comes from a human donor with glioblastoma.

In DNA form, the CDR3 reads TGCGCCAGCAGCACGACAGGGAGTAATGAAAAACTGTTTTTT. Amino acid sequence: CASSTTGSNEKLFF. This rearrangement joins TRBV5-1 to TRBJ1-4; TRBD1 matches at 7 bases. CDR3 size: 14 residues. Trimming removed 4 bases from V and 4 bases from J; junction bases left unmatched: 4. The germline V gene encodes CDR1 SGHRS and CDR2 YFSETQ.